The next 10 T cell receptor beta chains were all read from a single sample in a study of shared clonotypes between healthy human individuals. Naive-designated CD8 cells lacked CD45RO, were positively enriched for CCR7, and omitted terminally differentiated effector memory CD45RA+ cells. Repertoires were generated with immunoSEQ multiplex PCR, while TCRdb's copy carries only in-frame clones and drops some. The sample has over 2 million clones, about 94% seen once. Sequencing was carried out using naive CD8+ T cells sorted from blood. The receptor set was obtained from a man between 18 and 29 years old in good health.

The rearrangement joins TRBV27 to TRBJ2-7; 12 positions agree with TRBD2. Germline V gives CDR1 MNHEY, CDR2 SMNVEV (reference sequence). V was clipped by 5 bases and J by 7 bases; unmatched bases: 6. The CDR3 covers 14 residues. This CDR3 is CASSRLAGVEEQYF. CDR3 DNA sequence: TGTGCCAGCAGTAGACTAGCGGGAGTTGAGGAGCAGTACTTC.

About this clone itself: The junction does not match germline at one end; this may be a read error. The J gene is TRBJ2-2, the V gene TRBV7-7; 10 bases agree with TRBD2. The CDR3 extends over 18 amino acids. Germline CDR1 reads SSHAT; CDR2 reads FNYEAQ (reference sequence). CDR3 DNA: TGTGCTAGCAGCCTCGAGCCAGAACTAGCGGGGTACACCGGGGAGCTGTTTTTT. As protein: CASSLEPELAGYTGELFF.

The chain joins TRBV27 to TRBJ1-4; the D gene is possibly TRBD1 (5 bases). The V gene lost 2 bases and the J gene lost 8 bases, with 12 bases spanning the gap. The V gene's germline CDR1 is MNHEY and CDR2 SMNVEV (reference sequence). This CDR3 spans 14 amino acids. The CDR3 is CASSLRGNDEKLFF. CDR3 coding DNA: TGTGCCAGCAGTTTACGGGGGAACGACGAAAAACTGTTTTTT.

A note on this clone: Germline and junction disagree at one end, which may indicate a read error. The chain couples TRBV7-2 to TRBJ1-6, with TRBD1 as a possible D gene (6 bases). The CDR3 length is 11 residues. Germline V gene sequence: CDR1 SGHTA, CDR2 FQGNSA. The CDR3 here is CASGTGLFLLF. CDR3 DNA: TGTGCCAGCGGCACAGGGTTATTCCTCCTCTTT.

Note on this clone: Other DNA sequences of this sample code for an identical CDR3. V and J are TRBV4-1 and TRBJ2-7; D not certain. The germline CDR1 and CDR2 sequences are MGHRA and YSYEKL. The CDR3 runs 14 residues. V was trimmed by 1 base and J by 2 bases, leaving 9 bases between them. CDR3 nucleotides: TGCGCCAGCAGCCAAGTCCCCGGAACCTACGAGCAGTACTTC. Protein sequence: CASSQVPGTYEQYF.

The genes are TRBV7-9 and TRBJ2-3; D gene uncertain. Germline values: CDR1 SEHNR, CDR2 FQNEAQ (reference sequence). Trimming removed 4 bases at V and 2 bases at J, with 7 bases between. The CDR3 is made up of 13 amino acids. CDR3 amino acids: CASSYPLTDTQYF. CDR3 nucleotides: TGTGCCAGCAGCTATCCCCTCACAGATACGCAGTATTTT.

This chain links TRBV27 with TRBJ1-4; maybe TRBD1 (6 bases). The V gene lost 8 bases and the J gene lost 7 bases, with 11 bases spanning the gap. The CDR3 consists of 12 residues. Germline CDR1 is MNHEY and CDR2 is SMNVEV (reference sequence). In DNA, the CDR3 is TGTGCCAGCGGGGGCTACGGTGAAAAACTGTTTTTT. Translation: CASGGYGEKLFF.

V is TRBV7-8 and J is TRBJ2-2; 14 bases line up with TRBD2. There are 16 residues in the CDR3. V lost 4 bases to trimming and J lost 9 bases; unmatched junction nucleotides: 7. Germline assignment: CDR1 SGHVS and CDR2 FQNEAQ. CDR3 nucleotide sequence: TGTGCCAGCAGCTCGGGACTAGCGGGAGACATTCGGGAGCTGTTTTTT. Its translation is CASSSGLAGDIRELFF. The entire variable domain, with the rest obtained from reference TRBV7-8 and TRBJ2-2, is as follows: GAGVSQSPRYKVAKRGQDVALRCDPISGHVSLFWYQQALGQGPEFLTYFQNEAQLDKSGLPSDRFFAERPEGSVSTLKIQRTQQEDSAVYLCASSSGLAGDIRELFFGEGSRLTVL.

J is TRBJ2-2 and V is TRBV21-1; the table calls TRBD2, which could not be checked here. TRBV21-1 is a documented pseudogene. The CDR3 is 17 residues long. CDR3 in amino acids: CASSKAIDLANTGELFF. In DNA form, the CDR3 reads TGTGCCAGCAGCAAAGCGATAGACCTAGCGAACACCGGGGAGCTGTTTTTT.

The chain employs TRBV27 and TRBJ1-5, with a tentative D call TRBD1 (6 bases). Trimming stripped 6 bases from V and 3 bases from J, with 27 bases between. Germline V gives CDR1 MNHEY, CDR2 SMNVEV (reference sequence). This CDR3 is 19 amino acids long. CDR3 in DNA: TGTGCCAGCAGAGAACGGCGGAACAGGGTGAGCTGTGACAATCAGCCCCAGCATTTT. Translated, it gives CASRERRNRVSCDNQPQHF.